This T cell receptor beta chain was profiled in a study of T cells in localized non-small cell lung cancer. Overall study findings and caveats: Heterogeneity stays possible, as sequencing covered only one tumor region.

TCRdb's copy holds only in-frame clones and misses some; the assay was immunoSEQ multiplex PCR. The sample holds under 50,000 clones, under 90% seen once. With respect to this clone: Its antigen is unknown.

With V trimmed by 3 bases and J by 5 bases, 4 bases remained unmatched. The V gene's germline CDR1 is SGDLS and CDR2 YYNGEE. The CDR3 has 15 residues. V is TRBV9 and J is TRBJ2-2, with 10 bases identical to TRBD2. Sequencing used peripheral blood mononuclear cells, obtained before any cancer treatment. The clonotype comes from a man aged 40 to 70 with stage III lung adenocarcinoma. The CDR3 loop is CASSDRLAGTGELFF. The CDR3 DNA sequence: TGTGCCAGCAGCGATAGACTAGCGGGTACCGGGGAGCTGTTTTTT.